The sequence of this T cell receptor beta chain was determined in a study of blood T cell repertoires in COVID-19. The repertoire was sequenced with immunoSEQ multiplex PCR; TCRdb's copy has only in-frame clones and lacks some. The sample has about 170,000 clones, around 88% seen once. This clonotype originated in a woman between 65 and 79 years old who had recovered from COVID-19. The sample consisted of peripheral blood.

The CDR3 region is CASSQDGSWSGYTF. As DNA, the CDR3 is TGTGCCAGCAGCCAAGACGGCAGTTGGAGCGGCTACACCTTC. The V and J genes are TRBV3-1 (or the pseudogene TRBV3-2) and TRBJ1-2; D not resolved. The CDR3 sequence is 14 residues long. Germline CDR1 LGHDT, CDR2 YNNKEL (reference sequence). Between the trimmed V and J ends, which lost 0 bases and 8 bases, there was a span of 13 bases.